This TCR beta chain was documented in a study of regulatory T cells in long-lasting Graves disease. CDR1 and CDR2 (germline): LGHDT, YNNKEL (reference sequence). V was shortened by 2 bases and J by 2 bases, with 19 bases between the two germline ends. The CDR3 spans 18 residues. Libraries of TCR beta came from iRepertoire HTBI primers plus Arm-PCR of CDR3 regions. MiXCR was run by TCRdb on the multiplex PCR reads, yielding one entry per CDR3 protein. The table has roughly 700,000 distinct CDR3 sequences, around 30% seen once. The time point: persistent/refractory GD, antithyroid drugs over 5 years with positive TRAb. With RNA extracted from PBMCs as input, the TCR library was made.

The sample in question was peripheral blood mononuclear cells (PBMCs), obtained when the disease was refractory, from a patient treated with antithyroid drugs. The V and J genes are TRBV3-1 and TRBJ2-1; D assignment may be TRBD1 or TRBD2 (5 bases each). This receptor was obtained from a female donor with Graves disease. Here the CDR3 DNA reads TGTGCCAGCAGCCAACGTCTGCCGATGGGGGTTGCCTACAATGAGCAGTTCTTC. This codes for CASSQRLPMGVAYNEQFF.